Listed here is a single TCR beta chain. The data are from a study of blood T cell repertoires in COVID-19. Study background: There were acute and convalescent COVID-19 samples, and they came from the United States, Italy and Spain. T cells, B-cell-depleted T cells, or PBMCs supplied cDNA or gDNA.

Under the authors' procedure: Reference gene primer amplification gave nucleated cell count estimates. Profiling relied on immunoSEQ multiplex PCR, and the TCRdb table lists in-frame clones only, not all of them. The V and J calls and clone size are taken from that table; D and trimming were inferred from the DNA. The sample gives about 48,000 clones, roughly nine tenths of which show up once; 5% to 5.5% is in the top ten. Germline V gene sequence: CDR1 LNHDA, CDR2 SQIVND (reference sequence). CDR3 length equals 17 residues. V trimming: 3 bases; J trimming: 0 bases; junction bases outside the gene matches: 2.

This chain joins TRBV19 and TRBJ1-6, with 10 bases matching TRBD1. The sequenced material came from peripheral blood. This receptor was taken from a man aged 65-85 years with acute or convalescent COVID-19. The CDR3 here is CASSMDRGSSYNSPLHF. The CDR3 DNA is TGTGCCAGTAGTATGGACAGGGGGAGCTCCTATAATTCACCCCTCCACTTT.